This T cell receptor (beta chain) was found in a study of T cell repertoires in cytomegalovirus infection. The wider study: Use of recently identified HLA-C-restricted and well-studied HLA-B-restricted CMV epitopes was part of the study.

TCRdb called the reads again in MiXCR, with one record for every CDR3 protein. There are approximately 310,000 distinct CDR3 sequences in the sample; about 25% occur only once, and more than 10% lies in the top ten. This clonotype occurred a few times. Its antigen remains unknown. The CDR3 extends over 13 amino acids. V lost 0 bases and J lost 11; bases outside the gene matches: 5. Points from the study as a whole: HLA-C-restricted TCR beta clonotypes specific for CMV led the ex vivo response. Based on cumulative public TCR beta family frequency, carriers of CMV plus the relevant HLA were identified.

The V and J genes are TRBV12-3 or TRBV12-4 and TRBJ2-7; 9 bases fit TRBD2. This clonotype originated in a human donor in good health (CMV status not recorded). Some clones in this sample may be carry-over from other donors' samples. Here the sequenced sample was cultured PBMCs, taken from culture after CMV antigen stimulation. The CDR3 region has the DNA TGTGCCAGCAGTTTAGCAGATCTAGCGGGAAAGTACTTC. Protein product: CASSLADLAGKYF.